These 5 T cell receptor beta chains share one sample of origin, sequenced in a study of blood T cell repertoires in COVID-19. Clones were sequenced by immunoSEQ multiplex PCR, and TCRdb holds only the in-frame ones, with some missing. The profile shows some 30,000 clones, 90% of them singletons. The specimen sequenced was peripheral blood. These receptors came from a man in his sixties or seventies with active or convalescent COVID-19.

This clone has just a few counts. The chain combines TRBV3-1 (or the pseudogene TRBV3-2) with TRBJ1-3, with D hard to call. In germline, CDR1 is LGHDT, CDR2 YNNKEL (reference sequence). The CDR3 sequence is 15 residues long. The V and J ends lost 5 bases and 0 bases respectively, with 11 bases between them. CDR3 sequence: CASSYAALSGNTIYF. In nucleotides, the CDR3 is TGTGCCAGCAGCTACGCGGCGCTCTCTGGAAACACCATATATTTT.

The rearrangement links TRBV27 to TRBJ1-2; 7 nucleotides agree with TRBD1. V shed 6 bases, J shed 2 bases, and the junction held 9 bases outside the gene matches. CDR3 length equals 15 residues. Germline V CDR1 and CDR2: MNHEY, SMNVEV (reference sequence). This CDR3 reads CASSRQGPRNYGYTF. Here the CDR3 DNA reads TGTGCCAGCAGCCGACAGGGCCCAAGGAACTATGGCTACACCTTC.

This chain links TRBV30 with TRBJ1-6; D is unresolved. Per the germline V gene, CDR1 is GTSNPN and CDR2 is SVGIG (reference sequence). Trimming cost V 1 base and J 4 bases, with 11 bases left between them. The CDR3 has 15 residues. CDR3 nucleotide sequence: TGTGCCTGGAGTGGCAGATCGTTTTATAATTCACCCCTCCACTTT. It specifies CAWSGRSFYNSPLHF.

The rearrangement joins TRBV6-5 to TRBJ1-1; 8 bases map to TRBD1. This CDR3 is 15 amino acids long. With 8 bases clipped from V and 0 bases from J, the junction kept 8 bases outside the gene matches. In germline, CDR1 is MNHEY, CDR2 SVGAGI. The CDR3: CASGSDRAMNTEAFF. CDR3 nucleotide sequence: TGTGCCAGCGGGTCGGACAGGGCTATGAACACTGAAGCTTTCTTT.

This chain connects TRBV28 to TRBJ2-7; TRBD1 aligns across 7 bases. The germline V gene has CDR1 MDHEN and CDR2 SYDVKM. The CDR3 is 14 residues long. V was clipped by 5 bases and J by 3 bases; unmatched bases: 7. This CDR3 is CASSTPTGIYEQYV. The CDR3 bases are TGTGCCAGCAGTACGCCGACAGGGATCTACGAGCAGTACGTC.